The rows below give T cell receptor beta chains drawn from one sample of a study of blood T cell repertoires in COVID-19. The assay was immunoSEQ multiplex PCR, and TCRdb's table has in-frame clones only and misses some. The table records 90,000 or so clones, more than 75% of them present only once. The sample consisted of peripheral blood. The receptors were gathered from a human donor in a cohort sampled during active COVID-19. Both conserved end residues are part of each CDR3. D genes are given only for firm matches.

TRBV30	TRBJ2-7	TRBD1	CAWGPGTGGYEQYF	TGTGCCTGGGGCCCCGGGACAGGGGGCTACGAGCAGTACTTC
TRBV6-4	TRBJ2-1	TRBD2	CASSVLAGDYNEQFF	TGTGCCAGCAGCGTACTAGCGGGCGACTACAATGAGCAGTTCTTC
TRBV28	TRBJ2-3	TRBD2	CASRFLAGGSTDTQYF	TGTGCCAGCAGGTTCCTAGCGGGAGGTAGCACAGATACGCAGTATTTT
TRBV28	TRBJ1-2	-	CASSLRVKFYGYTF	TGTGCCAGCAGTTTACGGGTAAAGTTCTATGGCTACACCTTC
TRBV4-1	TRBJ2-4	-	CASSQGDTLAKNIQYF	TGCGCCAGCAGCCAAGGGGACACCTTAGCCAAAAACATTCAGTACTTC
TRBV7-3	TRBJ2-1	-	CASSSPGTLRDEQFF	TGTGCCAGCAGCTCCCCCGGGACTCTTCGGGATGAGCAGTTCTTC
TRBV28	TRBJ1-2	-	CASRTSINYGYTF	TGTGCCAGCAGGACTTCAATTAACTATGGCTACACCTTC
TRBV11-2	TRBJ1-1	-	CASSPYSQGGGTEAFF	TGTGCCAGCAGCCCATATTCACAGGGAGGGGGAACTGAAGCTTTCTTT
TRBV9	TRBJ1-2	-	CASSTQVGGDLYGYTF	TGTGCCAGCAGCACTCAAGTGGGAGGGGATCTCTATGGCTACACCTTC
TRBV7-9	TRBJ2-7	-	CASSLSGQGGDEQYF	TGTGCCAGCAGCTTATCGGGGCAGGGGGGTGACGAGCAGTACTTC